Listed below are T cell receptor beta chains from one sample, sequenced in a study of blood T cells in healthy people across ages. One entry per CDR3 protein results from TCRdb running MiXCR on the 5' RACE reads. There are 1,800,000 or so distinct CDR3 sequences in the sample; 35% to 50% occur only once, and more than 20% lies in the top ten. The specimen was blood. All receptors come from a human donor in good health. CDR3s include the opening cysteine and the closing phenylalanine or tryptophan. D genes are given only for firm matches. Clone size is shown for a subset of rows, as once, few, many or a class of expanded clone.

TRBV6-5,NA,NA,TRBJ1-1,TGTGCCAGCAGTTATAGTTACCTTCCGATTGAAGCTTTCTTT,CASSYSYLPIEAFF
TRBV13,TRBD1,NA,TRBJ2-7,TGTGCCAGCAGCTTCTTTGGCAGGGGGTACGAGCAGTACTTC,CASSFFGRGYEQYF
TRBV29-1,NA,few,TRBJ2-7,TGCAGCGTTGAAGGCAGGGGGGGAACCTACGAGCAGTACTTC,CSVEGRGGTYEQYF
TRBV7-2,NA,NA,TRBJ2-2,TGTGCCAGCAGCTTTAGGGGACAATCGAACACCGGGGAGCTGTTTTTT,CASSFRGQSNTGELFF
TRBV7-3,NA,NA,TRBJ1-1,TGTGCCAGCAGCTCACATAATGGGCAGAATACTGAAGCTTTCTTT,CASSSHNGQNTEAFF
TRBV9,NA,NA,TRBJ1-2,TGTGCCAGCAGCGGCGGGGGTTTGCATGGCTACACCTTC,CASSGGGLHGYTF
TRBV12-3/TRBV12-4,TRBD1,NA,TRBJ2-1,TGTGCCAGCAGTCTTTGGGACAGCTCCTACGAGCAGTTCTTC,CASSLWDSSYEQFF
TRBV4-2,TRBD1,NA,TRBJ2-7,TGTGCCAGCAGCCACCCCCTAACGGGACAGGGGGCCTACGAGCAGTACTTC,CASSHPLTGQGAYEQYF
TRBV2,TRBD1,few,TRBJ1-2,TGTGCCAGCAGAGAGGACAGGGGACTTGAGGGCTACACCTTC,CASREDRGLEGYTF
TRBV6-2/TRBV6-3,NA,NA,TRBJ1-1,TGTGCCAGCAGCGCCCCCGGGCCAAAAGCTTTCTTT,CASSAPGPKAFF
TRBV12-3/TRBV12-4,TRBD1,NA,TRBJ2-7,TGTGCCAGCAGTTCTTCCGGGACAGTTTCAGGGTTTCCTTACGAGCAGTACTTC,CASSSSGTVSGFPYEQYF
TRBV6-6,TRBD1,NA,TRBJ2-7,TGTGCCAGCAGTTCCCCGTGGGCAGGGGGCTACGAGCAGTACTTC,CASSSPWAGGYEQYF
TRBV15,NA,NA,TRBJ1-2,TGTGCCACCAGCAGGACAGTCACCGCCTATGGCTACACCTTC,CATSRTVTAYGYTF
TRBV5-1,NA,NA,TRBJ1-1,TGCGCCAGCAGCTTGCAGGATGATGAAGGTTTCTTT,CASSLQDDEGFF
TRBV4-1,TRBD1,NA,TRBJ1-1,TGCGCCAGCAGCCAGAAAGGGACAGCCAGTCTGAACACTGAAGCTTTCTTT,CASSQKGTASLNTEAFF
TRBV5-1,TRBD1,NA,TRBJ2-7,TGCGCCAGCAGCTTGGTTACAGGGGGCAAGTACGAGCAGTACTTC,CASSLVTGGKYEQYF
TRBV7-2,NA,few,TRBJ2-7,TGTGCCAGCAGCCCCCAACAGGGAGGTTTAGGGGAGCAGTACTTC,CASSPQQGGLGEQYF
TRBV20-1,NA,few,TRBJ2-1,TGCAGTGCCCGGAAAGCGGGGACAACCTACAATGAGCAGTTCTTC,CSARKAGTTYNEQFF
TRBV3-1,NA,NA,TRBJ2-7,TGTGCCAGCAGCCAAGCGGTCGAGCAGTACTTC,CASSQAVEQYF
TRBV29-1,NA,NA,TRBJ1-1,TGCAGCGTTGAAGCAGGGGAGGTGAACACTGAAGCTTTCTTT,CSVEAGEVNTEAFF
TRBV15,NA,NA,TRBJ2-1,TGTGCCACCAGCGCGTCTATATTCAATGAGCAGTTCTTC,CATSASIFNEQFF
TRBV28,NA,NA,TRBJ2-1,TGTGCCAGCAGTCACAGCCCAGGCGAGCAGTTCTTC,CASSHSPGEQFF
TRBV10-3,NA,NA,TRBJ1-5,TGTGCCATCAGTCGCGAAAAGAATCAGCCCCAGCATTTT,CAISREKNQPQHF
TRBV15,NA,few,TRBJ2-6,TGTGCCACCAGCAAACCAGATACTGGGGCCAACGTCCTGACTTTC,CATSKPDTGANVLTF
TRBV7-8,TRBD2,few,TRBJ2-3,TGTGCCAGCAGCTTAGCGCGTAGAGCGGGGGGGCGATTTCAATCAGATACGCAGTATTTT,CASSLARRAGGRFQSDTQYF
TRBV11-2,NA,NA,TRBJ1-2,TGTGCCAGCAGCTCACCCCGGGGCCGGGAGGGCTATGGCTACACCTTC,CASSSPRGREGYGYTF
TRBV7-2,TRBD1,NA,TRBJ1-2,TGTGCCAGCAGCTTATACAGGGGAGAGCTATATGGCTACACCTTC,CASSLYRGELYGYTF
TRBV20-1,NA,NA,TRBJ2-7,TGCAGTGCTAGCCGACAGGAGACGAGATCCGAGCAGTACTTC,CSASRQETRSEQYF
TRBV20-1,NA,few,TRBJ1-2,TGCAGTGCTAGAGAGGGGTCCCTCAACTATGGCTACACCTTC,CSAREGSLNYGYTF
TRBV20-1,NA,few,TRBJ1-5,TGCAGTGCTAGCGAAGGGGGGGCGAGAGGACAGCCCCAGCATTTT,CSASEGGARGQPQHF
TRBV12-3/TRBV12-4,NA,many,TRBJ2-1,TGTGCCAGCAGTTTCGGGGGAATGTTGCAGTTCTTC,CASSFGGMLQFF
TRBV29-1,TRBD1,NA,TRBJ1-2,TGCAGCGCGGGGGACAGCAACTATGGCTACACCTTC,CSAGDSNYGYTF
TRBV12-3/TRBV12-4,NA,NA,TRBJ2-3,TGTGCCAGCAGGGAACCCAACCGTGGAGATACGCAGTATTTT,CASREPNRGDTQYF
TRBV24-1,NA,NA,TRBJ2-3,TGTGCCGTTTCGTCGGGGGGCGAGCGCCTAACAGCTACGCAGTATTTT,CAVSSGGERLTATQYF
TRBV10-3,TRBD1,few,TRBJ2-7,TGTGCCATCAGCAGACAGGGATTAAACTACGAGCAGTACTTC,CAISRQGLNYEQYF
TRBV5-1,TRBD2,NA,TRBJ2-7,TGCGCCAGCAGCTTGACGACTAGCGGGGGGCCTACACTGTACGAGCAGTACTTC,CASSLTTSGGPTLYEQYF
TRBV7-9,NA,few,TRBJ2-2,TGTGCCAGCAGCGTAGGCATTGGAACCGGGGAGCTGTTTTTT,CASSVGIGTGELFF
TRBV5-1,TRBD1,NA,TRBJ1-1,TGCGCCAGCAGCTCGGAAGGACAGGGTAGCACTGAAGCTTTCTTT,CASSSEGQGSTEAFF
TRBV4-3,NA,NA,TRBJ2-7,TGCGCCAGCAGCCAAATCGAGGGCGAGCAGTACTTC,CASSQIEGEQYF
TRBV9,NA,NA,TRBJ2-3,TGTGCCAGCAGCGCAAGAAGCGTTGAGCGGGCCACAGATACGCAGTATTTT,CASSARSVERATDTQYF